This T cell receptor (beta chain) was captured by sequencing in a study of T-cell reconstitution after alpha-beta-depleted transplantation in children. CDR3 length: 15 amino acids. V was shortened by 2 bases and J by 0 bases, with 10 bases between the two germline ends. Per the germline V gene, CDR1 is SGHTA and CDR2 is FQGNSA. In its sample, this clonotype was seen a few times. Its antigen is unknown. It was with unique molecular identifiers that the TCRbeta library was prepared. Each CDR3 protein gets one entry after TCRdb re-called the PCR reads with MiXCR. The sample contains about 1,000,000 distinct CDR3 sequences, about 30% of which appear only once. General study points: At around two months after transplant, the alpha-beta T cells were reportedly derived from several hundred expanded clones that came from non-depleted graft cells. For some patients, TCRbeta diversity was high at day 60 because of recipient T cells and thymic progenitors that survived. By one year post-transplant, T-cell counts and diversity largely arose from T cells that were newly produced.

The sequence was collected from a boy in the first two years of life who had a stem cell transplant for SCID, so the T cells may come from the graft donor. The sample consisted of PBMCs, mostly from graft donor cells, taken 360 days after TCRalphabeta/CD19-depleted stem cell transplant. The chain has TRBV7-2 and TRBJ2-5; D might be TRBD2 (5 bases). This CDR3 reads CASSLLGLDQETQYF. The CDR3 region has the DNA TGTGCCAGCAGCTTACTAGGACTGGACCAAGAGACCCAGTACTTC.